The 14 T cell receptor beta chains given below trace back to one sample, sequenced in a study of T cell responses to AZD1222 COVID-19 vaccine. TCRdb's copy holds only in-frame clones and misses some; the assay was immunoSEQ multiplex PCR. The sample lists about 120,000 clones, 85% to 95% occurring once. The sample was peripheral blood, taken 28 days after the second AZD1222 dose. These receptors originate from an adult who received the AZD1222 COVID-19 vaccine.

The V gene is TRBV7-9, the J gene TRBJ2-7; D remains unclear. V lost 3 bases and J lost 1, with 7 bases in between. The CDR3 extends over 13 amino acids. The germline gives CDR1 SEHNR, CDR2 FQNEAQ (reference sequence). The CDR3 loop is CASSFSGSYEQYF. CDR3 sequence (DNA): TGTGCCAGCAGCTTTTCAGGATCCTACGAGCAGTACTTC. Based on the CDR3 plus reference TRBV7-9 and TRBJ2-7, the full variable domain is DTGVSQNPRHKITKRGQNVTFRCDPISEHNRLYWYRQTLGQGPEFLTYFQNEAQLEKSRLLSDRFSAERPKGSFSTLEIQRTEQGDSAMYLCASSFSGSYEQYFGPGTRLTVT.

The rearrangement joins TRBV5-1 to TRBJ1-2; unclear D gene. The germline V gene has CDR1 SGHRS and CDR2 YFSETQ. This CDR3 region has 13 residues. V shed 0 bases and J shed 4 bases, with 7 bases lying between them. In DNA form, the CDR3 reads TGCGCCAGCAGCTTGGGGGTGAGCTATGGCTACACCTTC. This gives the protein CASSLGVSYGYTF.

The chain couples TRBV4-3 to TRBJ2-2, with no clear D. CDR1 and CDR2 (germline): LGHNA, YSLEER. Trimming took off 2 bases at V and 4 bases at J, with 8 bases between the two ends. This CDR3 spans 14 amino acids. The CDR3 reads CASSQSTPTGELFF. As DNA, the CDR3 is TGCGCCAGCAGCCAAAGTACACCCACCGGGGAGCTGTTTTTT.

Only one count was recorded for this clone. The gene calls are TRBV5-5 and TRBJ1-3; D gene ambiguous. Trimming took 1 base from V and 0 from J, leaving 17 bases between them. CDR1 and CDR2 (germline): SGHKS, YYEKEE (reference sequence). The CDR3 runs 18 residues. This CDR3 is CASSLTPRRLISGNTIYF. The CDR3 nucleotides are TGTGCCAGCAGCTTGACCCCTAGACGGCTAATCTCTGGAAACACCATATATTTT.

This chain joins TRBV13 and TRBJ2-3; D is possibly TRBD2 (6 bases). V lost 4 bases and J lost 7, with 12 bases in between. The germline CDR1 and CDR2 sequences are PRHDT and FYEKMQ (reference sequence). This CDR3 is built from 13 residues. CDR3 sequence reads: CASSSRGTHTQYF. CDR3 in DNA: TGTGCCAGCAGCTCCCGCGGGACTCATACGCAGTATTTT.

This clone was recorded only once. The CDR3 DNA reads as TGTGCCAGCTCACCAAAGAGACAGGATAATTATGGCTACACCTTC. Protein product: CASSPKRQDNYGYTF. This chain links TRBV18 with TRBJ1-2; maybe TRBD1 (6 bases). Germline CDR1 and CDR2: KGHSH and LQKENI. V lost 2 bases and J lost 5, with 15 bases in between. The CDR3 contains 15 residues.

V gene TRBV5-1 combines with J gene TRBJ1-2; tentatively, D is TRBD1 (6 bases). The germline V gene encodes CDR1 SGHRS and CDR2 YFSETQ. This CDR3 is built from 15 residues. V lost 1 base and J lost 6, with 16 bases in between. The CDR3 DNA is TGCGCCAGCAGCTTGAGGGCACAGGGTGGTGATGGCTACACCTTC. This translates into CASSLRAQGGDGYTF.

For the CDR3, the DNA is TGTGCCAGCAGCTTTATCGGGAGGGCTTCCGAGCAGTACTTC. It translates to CASSFIGRASEQYF. This rearrangement joins TRBV5-4 to TRBJ2-7; 8 nucleotides agree with TRBD2. The CDR3 loop spans 14 amino acids. Per germline, CDR1 SGHNT and CDR2 YYREEE (reference sequence). V shed 2 bases and J 6 bases; nucleotides not matched to a gene: 7.

V is TRBV2 and J is TRBJ1-1; 10 positions match TRBD1. The CDR3 runs to 14 residues. In germline, CDR1 is SNHLY, CDR2 FYNNEI. J was trimmed by 4 bases and V by 4 bases; bases with no gene match: 3. CDR3 in DNA: TGTGCCAGCAGTGGGGACAGGGGTATCACTGAAGCTTTCTTT. This translates into CASSGDRGITEAFF.

The chain uses TRBV6-5 and TRBJ2-7; 8 nucleotides align to TRBD1. Germline-derived CDR1 and CDR2 are MNHEY and SVGAGI. This CDR3 spans 15 amino acids. V lost 4 bases to trimming and J lost 1 base; unmatched junction nucleotides: 6. The CDR3: CASSSSGGGSYEQYF. The CDR3 DNA reads as TGTGCCAGCAGTTCTTCAGGGGGCGGGTCCTACGAGCAGTACTTC.

The rearrangement joins TRBV6-4 to TRBJ1-1; D is undetermined. This CDR3 spans 13 amino acids. Trimming shortened V by 2 bases and J by 4 bases, and 8 bases separated the two germline ends. In germline, CDR1 is MRHNA, CDR2 SNTAGT. The CDR3 protein is CASSDRWGTEAFF. For the CDR3, the DNA is TGTGCCAGCAGTGACCGTTGGGGCACTGAAGCTTTCTTT.

The rearrangement links TRBV5-4 to TRBJ2-3; unclear D gene. The germline V gene encodes CDR1 SGHNT and CDR2 YYREEE (reference sequence). The CDR3 totals 14 residues. The V gene lost 3 bases and the J gene lost 5 bases, with 13 bases spanning the gap. CDR3 in amino acids: CASSSTIMIDTQYF. For the CDR3, the DNA is TGTGCCAGCAGCTCTACTATAATGATAGATACGCAGTATTTT.

The CDR3: CASSQTRTGELFF. The CDR3 nucleotides are TGTGCCAGCAGCCAAACTAGGACCGGGGAGCTGTTTTTT. The chain joins TRBV11-3 to TRBJ2-2; D is possibly TRBD2 (5 bases). Germline V gives CDR1 SGHNT, CDR2 YENEEA. V lost 5 bases and J 5 bases, leaving 9 bases between the germline ends. The length of the CDR3 is 13 residues.

This chain connects TRBV7-9 to TRBJ1-1, with D possibly being TRBD1 (5 bases). The germline V gene encodes CDR1 SEHNR and CDR2 FQNEAQ (reference sequence). This CDR3 has 15 residues. Trimming removed 4 bases at V and 5 bases at J, with 17 bases between. CDR3 nucleotides: TGTGCCAGCAGCTCTAACCGTGGTGGGGGAACTGAAGCTTTCTTT. Its translation is CASSSNRGGGTEAFF.